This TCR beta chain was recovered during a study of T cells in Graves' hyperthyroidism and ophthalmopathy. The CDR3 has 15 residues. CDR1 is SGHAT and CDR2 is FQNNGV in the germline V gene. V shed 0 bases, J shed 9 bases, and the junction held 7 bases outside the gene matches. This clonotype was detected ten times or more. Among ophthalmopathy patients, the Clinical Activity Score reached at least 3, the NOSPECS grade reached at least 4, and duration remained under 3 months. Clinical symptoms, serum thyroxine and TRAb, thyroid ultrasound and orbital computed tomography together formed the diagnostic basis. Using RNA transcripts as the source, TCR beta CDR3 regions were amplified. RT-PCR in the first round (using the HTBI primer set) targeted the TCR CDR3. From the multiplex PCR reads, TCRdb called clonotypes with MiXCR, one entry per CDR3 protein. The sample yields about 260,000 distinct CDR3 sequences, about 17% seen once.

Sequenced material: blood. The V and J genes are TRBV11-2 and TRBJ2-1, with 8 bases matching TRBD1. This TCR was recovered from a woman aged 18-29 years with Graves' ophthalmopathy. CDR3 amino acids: CASSLERTGMGEQFF. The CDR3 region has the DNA TGTGCCAGCAGCTTAGAGAGGACAGGGATGGGTGAGCAGTTCTTC.